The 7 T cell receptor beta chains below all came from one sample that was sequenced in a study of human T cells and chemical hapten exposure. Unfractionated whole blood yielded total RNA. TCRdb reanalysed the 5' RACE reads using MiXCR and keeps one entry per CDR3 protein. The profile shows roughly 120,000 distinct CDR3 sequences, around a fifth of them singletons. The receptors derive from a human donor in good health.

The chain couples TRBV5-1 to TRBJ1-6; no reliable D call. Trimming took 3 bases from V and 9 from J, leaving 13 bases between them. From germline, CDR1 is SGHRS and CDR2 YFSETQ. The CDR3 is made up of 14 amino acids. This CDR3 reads CASSSARGGSPLHF. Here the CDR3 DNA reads TGCGCCAGCAGCTCCGCCCGGGGAGGTTCACCCCTCCACTTT.

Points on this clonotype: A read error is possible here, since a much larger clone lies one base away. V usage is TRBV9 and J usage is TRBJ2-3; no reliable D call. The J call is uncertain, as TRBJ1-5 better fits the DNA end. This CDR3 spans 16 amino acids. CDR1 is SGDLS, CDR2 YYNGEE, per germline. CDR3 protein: CASSVEAVTRSDTQHF. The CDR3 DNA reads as TGTGCCAGCAGCGTAGAGGCCGTAACGCGCTCAGATACGCAGCATTTT.

CDR3 sequence reads: CASSEVVIGNTIYF. The DNA for the CDR3 is TGTGCCAGCAGTGAAGTGGTAATTGGAAACACCATATATTTT. V usage is TRBV6-1 and J usage is TRBJ1-3; no firm D call. Deletions cut 1 base from V and 3 bases from J, with 7 bases between. CDR1 and CDR2 from the germline V gene are MNHNS and SASEGT. The CDR3 length is 14 residues.

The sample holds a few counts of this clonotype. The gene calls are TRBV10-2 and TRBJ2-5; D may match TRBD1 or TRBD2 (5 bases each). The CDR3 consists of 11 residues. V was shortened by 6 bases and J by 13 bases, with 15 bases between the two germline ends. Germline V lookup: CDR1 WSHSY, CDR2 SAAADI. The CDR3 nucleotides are TGCGCCAGCAGGGGGACGAGCCCCCCGTACTTC. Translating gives CASRGTSPPYF.

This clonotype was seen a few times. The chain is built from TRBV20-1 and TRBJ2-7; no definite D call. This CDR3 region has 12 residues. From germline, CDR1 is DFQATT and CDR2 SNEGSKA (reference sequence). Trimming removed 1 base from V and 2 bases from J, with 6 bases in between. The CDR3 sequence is CSARGGPYEQYF. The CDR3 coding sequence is TGCAGTGCTAGAGGTGGACCCTACGAGCAGTACTTC.

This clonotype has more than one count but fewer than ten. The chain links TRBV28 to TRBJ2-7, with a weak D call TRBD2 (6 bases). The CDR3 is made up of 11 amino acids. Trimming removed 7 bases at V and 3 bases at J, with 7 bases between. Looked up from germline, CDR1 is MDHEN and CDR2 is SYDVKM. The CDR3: CASTGGYEQYF. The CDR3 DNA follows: TGTGCCAGCACCGGGGGCTACGAGCAGTACTTC.

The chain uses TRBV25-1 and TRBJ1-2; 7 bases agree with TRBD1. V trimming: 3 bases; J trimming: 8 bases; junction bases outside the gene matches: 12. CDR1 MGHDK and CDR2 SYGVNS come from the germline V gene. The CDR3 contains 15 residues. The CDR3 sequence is CASSDPLTGAYGYTF. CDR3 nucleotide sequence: TGTGCCAGCAGTGACCCCCTTACAGGGGCGTACGGCTACACCTTC.